This T cell receptor beta chain is drawn from a study of spatial heterogeneity in lung cancer. About the research overall: A total of around 67 untreated early-stage non-small cell lung cancer patients served as donors. Where available, sequencing covered follow-up PBMC samples, taken at a median of around 2 years after resection.

With respect to this clonotype: The target antigen is unknown.

TCRdb fed the 5' RACE reads into MiXCR, producing one record per CDR3 protein. Of about 110,000 distinct CDR3 sequences listed, less than 14% were seen once; the top ten hold more than 20%. Time point meaning: blood at routine non-recurrence follow-up after resection. Unsorted whole RNA samples from tumor, nontumor lung or frozen PBMC were sequenced. From germline, CDR1 is KGHDR and CDR2 SFDVKD. V was shortened by 3 bases and J by 1 base, with 13 bases between the two germline ends. The CDR3 has 16 amino acids. Findings of the study overall: Blood carried ubiquitous expanded tumor TCRs more at resection than follow-up.

The sample here was PBMCs, taken at follow-up. The V call is TRBV24-1, the J call TRBJ2-3; possibly TRBD1 for D (5 bases). This TCR was recovered from a female donor with early-stage non-small cell lung cancer. CDR3 residues: CATSDRVEQGTDTQYF. The CDR3 nucleotides are TGTGCCACCAGTGATCGAGTCGAACAGGGCACAGATACGCAGTATTTT.